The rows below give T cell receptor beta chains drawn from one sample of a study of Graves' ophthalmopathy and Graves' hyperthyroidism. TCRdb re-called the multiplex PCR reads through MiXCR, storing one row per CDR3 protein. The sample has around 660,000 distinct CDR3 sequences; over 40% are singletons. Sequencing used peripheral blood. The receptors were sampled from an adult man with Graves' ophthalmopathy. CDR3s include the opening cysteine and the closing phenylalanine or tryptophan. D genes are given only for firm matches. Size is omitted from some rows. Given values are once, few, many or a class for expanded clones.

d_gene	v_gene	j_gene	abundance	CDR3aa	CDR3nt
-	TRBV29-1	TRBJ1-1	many	CSVEDHPSKAFF	TGCAGCGTTGAAGATCACCCGTCTAAAGCTTTCTTT
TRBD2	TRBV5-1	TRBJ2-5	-	CASSLGLLASYF	TGCGCCAGCAGCTTGGGGTTACTAGCGTCGTACTTC
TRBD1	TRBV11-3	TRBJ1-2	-	CASSQFSAGGYGYTF	TGTGCCAGCAGCCAATTCAGCGCAGGGGGCTATGGCTACACCTTC
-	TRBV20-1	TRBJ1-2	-	CSAREKNYGYTF	TGCAGTGCTAGAGAAAAAAACTATGGCTACACCTTC
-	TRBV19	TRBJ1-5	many	CASNNVGWDQPQHF	TGTGCCAGTAACAATGTAGGGTGGGATCAGCCCCAGCATTTT
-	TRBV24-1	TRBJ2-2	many	CATSAVGTGELFF	TGTGCCACCAGTGCGGTAGGCACCGGGGAGCTGTTTTTT
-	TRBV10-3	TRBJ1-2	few	CASSYSGRLTHGYTF	TGTGCCAGCAGTTACTCGGGACGGCTGACTCATGGCTACACCTTC
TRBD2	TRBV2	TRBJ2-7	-	CASSLEYSGSFNEQYF	TGTGCCAGCAGTTTAGAGTACAGCGGGAGTTTCAACGAGCAGTACTTC
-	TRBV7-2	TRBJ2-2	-	CASSLADRELFF	TGTGCCAGCAGCTTAGCAGATAGGGAGCTGTTTTTT
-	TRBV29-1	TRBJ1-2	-	CSVGRKGGGYTF	TGCAGCGTTGGCAGGAAGGGGGGTGGCTACACCTTC